A single sample is the source of the 18 T cell receptor beta chains below, sequenced in a study of identical twins. One entry per CDR3 protein, called by TCRdb with MiXCR from the 5' RACE reads. The sample records roughly 770,000 distinct CDR3 sequences, 15% to 20% being singletons. These data were also filed under a second study, of T cells expressing NK-cell markers.

Sequencing used PBMCs. The receptors originated from a woman between 18 and 30 years old in good health.

This clonotype was counted between two and nine times. V is TRBV5-1 and J is TRBJ1-2, with 7 bases matching TRBD1. The CDR3 totals 12 residues. Germline CDR1 SGHRS, CDR2 YFSETQ. With V trimmed by 4 bases and J by 7 bases, 4 bases remained unmatched. In DNA form, the CDR3 reads TGCGCCAGCAGCCAGCAGGGGGGTGGCTACACCTTC. This encodes CASSQQGGGYTF.

This clonotype was seen ten or more times. The V call is TRBV12-3 or TRBV12-4, the J call TRBJ1-4; no clear D. CDR3 length equals 14 residues. V was clipped by 6 bases and J by 8 bases, with 16 bases between them. CDR3 DNA sequence: TGTGCCAGCAGCCCCGGTGGGAACGGCGAAAAACTGTTTTTT. Amino acid sequence: CASSPGGNGEKLFF.

The chain is built from TRBV30 and TRBJ2-3; D is perhaps TRBD1 or TRBD2 (5 bases each). The CDR3 is 11 residues long. Germline CDR1 reads GTSNPN; CDR2 reads SVGIG (reference sequence). Here the CDR3 reads CSLGEGDTQYF. The CDR3 DNA reads TGTTCTCTAGGAGAGGGGGATACGCAGTATTTT.

The rearrangement links TRBV20-1 to TRBJ2-2; 8 nucleotides match TRBD1. Germline values: CDR1 DFQATT, CDR2 SNEGSKA (reference sequence). CDR3 length: 17 amino acids. V lost 0 bases, J lost 4 bases, and 10 bases stayed unmatched. CDR3 nucleotide sequence: TGCAGTGCTAGAGATTCGTCAGAGGGACAGGTCACCGGGGAGCTGTTTTTT. Protein product: CSARDSSEGQVTGELFF.

V usage is TRBV20-1 and J usage is TRBJ2-2; D gene ambiguous. V lost 1 base and J 0 bases, leaving 3 bases between the germline ends. The CDR3 covers 13 residues. CDR1 DFQATT and CDR2 SNEGSKA come from the germline V gene (reference sequence). Written as DNA, the CDR3 is TGCAGTGCTAGAGCTACGAACACCGGGGAGCTGTTTTTT. It specifies CSARATNTGELFF.

V usage is TRBV7-2 and J usage is TRBJ2-7; D may match TRBD1 or TRBD2 (5 bases each). Trimming shortened V by 0 bases and J by 13 bases, and 16 bases separated the two germline ends. CDR3 size: 13 residues. Germline CDR1 SGHTA, CDR2 FQGNSA. CDR3 loop: CASSLAKRGEKYF. The CDR3 nucleotides read TGTGCCAGCAGCTTAGCGAAGAGGGGCGAAAAATACTTC.

This clonotype has only a few counts. The chain carries TRBV15 and TRBJ2-7; TRBD1 matches 9 bases. The germline gives CDR1 LNHNV, CDR2 YYDKDF (reference sequence). The J segment lost 1 base and the V segment lost 7 bases, leaving 5 bases of the junction unmatched. CDR3 length equals 14 residues. The DNA of the CDR3 is TGTGCCACCAAACCGGGACAGGGTTCCTACGAGCAGTACTTC. Translated, it gives CATKPGQGSYEQYF.

This clonotype has a handful of counts. This rearrangement joins TRBV7-2 to TRBJ1-2; D is undetermined. The germline gives CDR1 SGHTA, CDR2 FQGNSA. This CDR3 is 14 amino acids long. The V and J ends lost 5 bases and 2 bases respectively, with 12 bases between them. CDR3 protein: CASSPTTENYGYTF. DNA for the CDR3: TGTGCCAGCAGCCCGACGACGGAGAACTATGGCTACACCTTC.

This clonotype was counted between two and nine times. The V call is TRBV3-1, the J call TRBJ2-3; D not certain. CDR3 length equals 14 residues. Trimming cost V 2 bases and J 6 bases, with 12 bases left between them. Germline loops: CDR1 LGHDT, CDR2 YNNKEL (reference sequence). In DNA form, the CDR3 reads TGTGCCAGCAGCCAACTTCCAAGTGAGGATACGCAGTATTTT. It encodes CASSQLPSEDTQYF.

This clonotype came up a few times. The J gene is TRBJ2-1, the V gene TRBV20-1; TRBD2 is a possible D gene (6 bases). The germline V gene encodes CDR1 DFQATT and CDR2 SNEGSKA (reference sequence). This CDR3 region has 15 residues. Trimming took 1 base from V and 4 from J, leaving 14 bases between them. CDR3 amino acids: CSARVPGLQYNEQFF. The CDR3 DNA reads TGCAGTGCTAGAGTCCCGGGACTTCAATACAATGAGCAGTTCTTC.

In this sample, this clonotype turned up many times. This chain joins TRBV12-3 or TRBV12-4 and TRBJ2-1; D perhaps matches TRBD2 (6 bases). Trimming took off 3 bases at V and 8 bases at J, with 14 bases between the two ends. The CDR3 runs to 14 residues. The CDR3 DNA sequence: TGTGCCAGCAGTTTGGGGACTCTTTCCGATGAGCAGTTCTTC. It specifies CASSLGTLSDEQFF.

This clonotype came up a few times. The chain employs TRBV6-1 and TRBJ1-1, with TRBD1 as a possible D gene (5 bases). V was trimmed by 10 bases and J by 0 bases, leaving 18 bases between them. Germline CDR1 MNHNS, CDR2 SASEGT. There are 15 residues in the CDR3. The CDR3 region is CATTPRAGLNTEAFF. In DNA, the CDR3 is TGTGCCACCACCCCGAGGGCAGGGCTGAACACTGAAGCTTTCTTT.

The rearrangement joins TRBV20-1 to TRBJ2-3; D is perhaps TRBD2 (5 bases). Germline V CDR1 and CDR2: DFQATT, SNEGSKA (reference sequence). The CDR3 has 11 residues. CDR3 sequence: CSRESGDTQYF. DNA of the CDR3: TGCAGCCGGGAAAGCGGAGATACGCAGTATTTT.

CDR3 sequence reads: CASSLSDRDGEQYF. The CDR3 DNA follows: TGTGCCAGCAGCTTGTCGGACAGGGATGGCGAGCAGTACTTC. This chain joins TRBV7-9 and TRBJ2-7, with 8 nucleotides matching TRBD1. The length of the CDR3 is 14 residues. CDR1 and CDR2 from the germline V gene are SEHNR and FQNEAQ (reference sequence). J was trimmed by 6 bases and V by 3 bases; bases with no gene match: 7.

The chain recombines TRBV18 with TRBJ1-1; D is ambiguous. CDR3 length: 17 residues. Germline lookup yields CDR1 KGHSH and CDR2 LQKENI. V was cut by 0 bases and J by 4 bases, with 18 bases left in between. The chain's CDR3 is CASSPPGQTRMGTEAFF. Written as DNA, the CDR3 is TGTGCCAGCTCACCACCGGGCCAGACGAGAATGGGCACTGAAGCTTTCTTT.

This chain joins TRBV5-1 and TRBJ1-1; 11 bases agree with TRBD1. Trimming cost V 4 bases and J 3 bases; bases outside gene matches: 5. The CDR3 is made up of 15 amino acids. Per germline, CDR1 SGHRS and CDR2 YFSETQ. The CDR3 DNA reads as TGCGCCAGCAGCCTAACGGGACAGGGGGACACTGAAGCTTTCTTT. It specifies CASSLTGQGDTEAFF.

This rearrangement joins TRBV20-1 to TRBJ2-3; the match to TRBD2 covers 9 bases. V lost 4 bases, J lost 2 bases, and 7 bases stayed unmatched. Germline V gene sequence: CDR1 DFQATT, CDR2 SNEGSKA (reference sequence). The CDR3 sequence is 15 residues long. Written as DNA, the CDR3 is TGCAGTGCTAAGGATAGCGGGAGATCCACAGATACGCAGTATTTT. Its translation is CSAKDSGRSTDTQYF.

This clonotype appeared many times. The CDR3 loop reads CASSGLTGHNEAFF. The DNA for the CDR3 is TGCGCCAGCAGCGGACTGACAGGGCACAATGAAGCTTTCTTT. V usage is TRBV5-1 and J usage is TRBJ1-1; 7 nucleotides line up with TRBD1. V trimming: 4 bases; J trimming: 7 bases; junction bases outside the gene matches: 10. The germline V gene encodes CDR1 SGHRS and CDR2 YFSETQ. The CDR3 sequence is 14 residues long.